These T cell receptor beta chains were read from a single sample in a study of T cell repertoires in aging, cancer and after chemotherapy. TCRdb fed the multiplex PCR reads into MiXCR, producing one record per CDR3 protein. Among about 11,000 distinct CDR3 sequences, approximately 46% were seen once, and the ten largest hold over 7%. Sequencing was performed on blood. The origin of the receptors is a human donor in good health. Each CDR3 is given without its conserved first and last residue. Fields, in order: clone size, V gene, J gene, CDR3 protein. Part of the rows lack a size; the others show once, few, many or a class for expanded clones.

abundance: few; v_gene: TRBV28; j_gene: TRBJ2-6; CDR3aa: ASSLLGQVNSGANVLT
abundance: few; v_gene: TRBV29-1; j_gene: TRBJ1-4; CDR3aa: SVAQGASNEKLF
abundance: few; v_gene: TRBV20-1; j_gene: TRBJ1-5; CDR3aa: SATSAYSARAQPQH
abundance: few; v_gene: TRBV12-3/TRBV12-4; j_gene: TRBJ1-5; CDR3aa: ASSPGQGIGQPQH
abundance: few; v_gene: TRBV15; j_gene: TRBJ2-3; CDR3aa: ATSRGGSTSTDTQY
abundance: few; v_gene: TRBV29-1; j_gene: TRBJ1-1; CDR3aa: SVRGTNTEAF
abundance: NA; v_gene: TRBV28; j_gene: TRBJ1-2; CDR3aa: ASSHRGRDGYT
abundance: NA; v_gene: TRBV7-9; j_gene: TRBJ2-3; CDR3aa: ASSSLGGASSTDTQY
abundance: NA; v_gene: TRBV30; j_gene: TRBJ2-3; CDR3aa: AWSVQRGTDTQY
abundance: NA; v_gene: TRBV6-2/TRBV6-3; j_gene: TRBJ2-3; CDR3aa: ASSLGLAGDTQY
abundance: NA; v_gene: TRBV11-2; j_gene: TRBJ2-7; CDR3aa: ASKGSGSSYEQY
abundance: NA; v_gene: TRBV19; j_gene: TRBJ1-5; CDR3aa: ASSRRVLGVGQPQH
abundance: NA; v_gene: TRBV6-1; j_gene: TRBJ2-1; CDR3aa: ASRRQGSYNEQF
abundance: NA; v_gene: TRBV20-1; j_gene: TRBJ2-3; CDR3aa: SARDGLAGYTDTQY
abundance: NA; v_gene: TRBV27; j_gene: TRBJ2-3; CDR3aa: ASSKAGAPADTQY
abundance: NA; v_gene: TRBV24-1; j_gene: TRBJ2-6; CDR3aa: ATSDRTGPGANVLT
abundance: medium-sized; v_gene: TRBV30; j_gene: TRBJ1-2; CDR3aa: AWSVLTGGYT
abundance: NA; v_gene: TRBV29-1; j_gene: TRBJ1-5; CDR3aa: SASKGNRVGAPQH
abundance: NA; v_gene: TRBV12-3/TRBV12-4; j_gene: TRBJ1-1; CDR3aa: ATVLTANTEAF
abundance: NA; v_gene: TRBV20-1; j_gene: TRBJ1-5; CDR3aa: SARVHYSNQPQH
abundance: few; v_gene: TRBV6-1; j_gene: TRBJ1-2; CDR3aa: ASSEPGTGAAT
abundance: NA; v_gene: TRBV11-1; j_gene: TRBJ2-1; CDR3aa: ASSLTRTGANEQF
abundance: few; v_gene: TRBV6-1; j_gene: TRBJ1-5; CDR3aa: ASSGEFGNQPQH
abundance: NA; v_gene: TRBV5-6; j_gene: TRBJ2-6; CDR3aa: ASSLLPRDNVLT
abundance: NA; v_gene: TRBV20-1; j_gene: TRBJ2-1; CDR3aa: SARDNLLSAGDILSSYNEQF
abundance: NA; v_gene: TRBV7-2; j_gene: TRBJ2-7; CDR3aa: ASSLLNSLYEQY
abundance: NA; v_gene: TRBV19; j_gene: TRBJ1-1; CDR3aa: ASSNGWGRDTEAF
abundance: NA; v_gene: TRBV6-5; j_gene: TRBJ1-5; CDR3aa: ASRGTGDQPQH
abundance: NA; v_gene: TRBV20-1; j_gene: TRBJ2-1; CDR3aa: SAILPTSGRNYNEQF
abundance: NA; v_gene: TRBV28; j_gene: TRBJ2-3; CDR3aa: ASSFVASTQY
abundance: NA; v_gene: TRBV6-5; j_gene: TRBJ1-1; CDR3aa: ASSYSTGTEAF
abundance: NA; v_gene: TRBV20-1; j_gene: TRBJ1-5; CDR3aa: SASRAGRNQPQH
abundance: NA; v_gene: TRBV24-1; j_gene: TRBJ1-2; CDR3aa: ATSDRRGSGYGYT
abundance: few; v_gene: TRBV6-1; j_gene: TRBJ1-5; CDR3aa: ASSGTRVSNQPQH
abundance: few; v_gene: TRBV20-1; j_gene: TRBJ1-1; CDR3aa: SARDHRATTEAF
abundance: few; v_gene: TRBV28; j_gene: TRBJ2-1; CDR3aa: ASSLCRQGICNEQF
abundance: few; v_gene: TRBV19; j_gene: TRBJ1-2; CDR3aa: AARGQGAWGYT
abundance: few; v_gene: TRBV19; j_gene: TRBJ2-5; CDR3aa: ASSMTSGSQETQY
abundance: few; v_gene: TRBV27; j_gene: TRBJ2-7; CDR3aa: ASSYTRGAYEQY
abundance: few; v_gene: TRBV6-5; j_gene: TRBJ1-2; CDR3aa: ASSQGSTSDGYT
abundance: NA; v_gene: TRBV7-6; j_gene: TRBJ1-2; CDR3aa: ASSLEPFSQGNYGYT
abundance: once; v_gene: TRBV7-3; j_gene: TRBJ2-3; CDR3aa: ASSLGDSVDTQY
abundance: NA; v_gene: TRBV7-9; j_gene: TRBJ1-2; CDR3aa: ASSPGTGAYGYT
abundance: NA; v_gene: TRBV24-1; j_gene: TRBJ2-7; CDR3aa: ATSDRIQGKGIH
abundance: NA; v_gene: TRBV19; j_gene: TRBJ1-3; CDR3aa: ASRLLPKGDAGNTIY
abundance: few; v_gene: TRBV7-2; j_gene: TRBJ2-3; CDR3aa: ASSLDSDTQY
abundance: NA; v_gene: TRBV7-9; j_gene: TRBJ2-2; CDR3aa: ASSLVVATANTGELF
abundance: few; v_gene: TRBV6-1; j_gene: TRBJ2-7; CDR3aa: ASIDRGIGYEQY
abundance: once; v_gene: TRBV28; j_gene: TRBJ2-5; CDR3aa: ASRRLAGYRETQY
abundance: few; v_gene: TRBV6-5; j_gene: TRBJ1-1; CDR3aa: ASSYSFYSEAF
abundance: few; v_gene: TRBV7-3; j_gene: TRBJ2-7; CDR3aa: ASSGMREGLYYEQY
abundance: NA; v_gene: TRBV27; j_gene: TRBJ2-1; CDR3aa: ASSFRLAGGYNEQF
abundance: few; v_gene: TRBV29-1; j_gene: TRBJ1-4; CDR3aa: SVTGDGSTNEKLF
abundance: NA; v_gene: TRBV29-1; j_gene: TRBJ2-7; CDR3aa: SAALLRDEQY
abundance: NA; v_gene: TRBV6-5; j_gene: TRBJ2-7; CDR3aa: ASRLRESGYEQY
abundance: few; v_gene: TRBV7-9; j_gene: TRBJ2-2; CDR3aa: ASTRGGELF
abundance: few; v_gene: TRBV30; j_gene: TRBJ2-7; CDR3aa: AWTPRGRGEQY